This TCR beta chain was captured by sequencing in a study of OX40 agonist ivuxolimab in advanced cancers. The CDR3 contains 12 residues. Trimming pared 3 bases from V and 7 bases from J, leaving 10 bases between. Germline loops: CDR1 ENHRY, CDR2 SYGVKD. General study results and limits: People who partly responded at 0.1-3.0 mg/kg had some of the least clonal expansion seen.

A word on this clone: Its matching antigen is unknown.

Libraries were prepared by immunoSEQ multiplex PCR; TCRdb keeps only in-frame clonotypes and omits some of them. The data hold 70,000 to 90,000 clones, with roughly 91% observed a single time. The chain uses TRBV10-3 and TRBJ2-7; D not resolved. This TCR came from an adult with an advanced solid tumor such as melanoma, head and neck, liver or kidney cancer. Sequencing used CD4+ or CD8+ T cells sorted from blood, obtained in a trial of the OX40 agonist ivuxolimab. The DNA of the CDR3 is TGTGCCATCAGTGACCTTTATGGGGAGCAGTACTTC. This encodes CAISDLYGEQYF.